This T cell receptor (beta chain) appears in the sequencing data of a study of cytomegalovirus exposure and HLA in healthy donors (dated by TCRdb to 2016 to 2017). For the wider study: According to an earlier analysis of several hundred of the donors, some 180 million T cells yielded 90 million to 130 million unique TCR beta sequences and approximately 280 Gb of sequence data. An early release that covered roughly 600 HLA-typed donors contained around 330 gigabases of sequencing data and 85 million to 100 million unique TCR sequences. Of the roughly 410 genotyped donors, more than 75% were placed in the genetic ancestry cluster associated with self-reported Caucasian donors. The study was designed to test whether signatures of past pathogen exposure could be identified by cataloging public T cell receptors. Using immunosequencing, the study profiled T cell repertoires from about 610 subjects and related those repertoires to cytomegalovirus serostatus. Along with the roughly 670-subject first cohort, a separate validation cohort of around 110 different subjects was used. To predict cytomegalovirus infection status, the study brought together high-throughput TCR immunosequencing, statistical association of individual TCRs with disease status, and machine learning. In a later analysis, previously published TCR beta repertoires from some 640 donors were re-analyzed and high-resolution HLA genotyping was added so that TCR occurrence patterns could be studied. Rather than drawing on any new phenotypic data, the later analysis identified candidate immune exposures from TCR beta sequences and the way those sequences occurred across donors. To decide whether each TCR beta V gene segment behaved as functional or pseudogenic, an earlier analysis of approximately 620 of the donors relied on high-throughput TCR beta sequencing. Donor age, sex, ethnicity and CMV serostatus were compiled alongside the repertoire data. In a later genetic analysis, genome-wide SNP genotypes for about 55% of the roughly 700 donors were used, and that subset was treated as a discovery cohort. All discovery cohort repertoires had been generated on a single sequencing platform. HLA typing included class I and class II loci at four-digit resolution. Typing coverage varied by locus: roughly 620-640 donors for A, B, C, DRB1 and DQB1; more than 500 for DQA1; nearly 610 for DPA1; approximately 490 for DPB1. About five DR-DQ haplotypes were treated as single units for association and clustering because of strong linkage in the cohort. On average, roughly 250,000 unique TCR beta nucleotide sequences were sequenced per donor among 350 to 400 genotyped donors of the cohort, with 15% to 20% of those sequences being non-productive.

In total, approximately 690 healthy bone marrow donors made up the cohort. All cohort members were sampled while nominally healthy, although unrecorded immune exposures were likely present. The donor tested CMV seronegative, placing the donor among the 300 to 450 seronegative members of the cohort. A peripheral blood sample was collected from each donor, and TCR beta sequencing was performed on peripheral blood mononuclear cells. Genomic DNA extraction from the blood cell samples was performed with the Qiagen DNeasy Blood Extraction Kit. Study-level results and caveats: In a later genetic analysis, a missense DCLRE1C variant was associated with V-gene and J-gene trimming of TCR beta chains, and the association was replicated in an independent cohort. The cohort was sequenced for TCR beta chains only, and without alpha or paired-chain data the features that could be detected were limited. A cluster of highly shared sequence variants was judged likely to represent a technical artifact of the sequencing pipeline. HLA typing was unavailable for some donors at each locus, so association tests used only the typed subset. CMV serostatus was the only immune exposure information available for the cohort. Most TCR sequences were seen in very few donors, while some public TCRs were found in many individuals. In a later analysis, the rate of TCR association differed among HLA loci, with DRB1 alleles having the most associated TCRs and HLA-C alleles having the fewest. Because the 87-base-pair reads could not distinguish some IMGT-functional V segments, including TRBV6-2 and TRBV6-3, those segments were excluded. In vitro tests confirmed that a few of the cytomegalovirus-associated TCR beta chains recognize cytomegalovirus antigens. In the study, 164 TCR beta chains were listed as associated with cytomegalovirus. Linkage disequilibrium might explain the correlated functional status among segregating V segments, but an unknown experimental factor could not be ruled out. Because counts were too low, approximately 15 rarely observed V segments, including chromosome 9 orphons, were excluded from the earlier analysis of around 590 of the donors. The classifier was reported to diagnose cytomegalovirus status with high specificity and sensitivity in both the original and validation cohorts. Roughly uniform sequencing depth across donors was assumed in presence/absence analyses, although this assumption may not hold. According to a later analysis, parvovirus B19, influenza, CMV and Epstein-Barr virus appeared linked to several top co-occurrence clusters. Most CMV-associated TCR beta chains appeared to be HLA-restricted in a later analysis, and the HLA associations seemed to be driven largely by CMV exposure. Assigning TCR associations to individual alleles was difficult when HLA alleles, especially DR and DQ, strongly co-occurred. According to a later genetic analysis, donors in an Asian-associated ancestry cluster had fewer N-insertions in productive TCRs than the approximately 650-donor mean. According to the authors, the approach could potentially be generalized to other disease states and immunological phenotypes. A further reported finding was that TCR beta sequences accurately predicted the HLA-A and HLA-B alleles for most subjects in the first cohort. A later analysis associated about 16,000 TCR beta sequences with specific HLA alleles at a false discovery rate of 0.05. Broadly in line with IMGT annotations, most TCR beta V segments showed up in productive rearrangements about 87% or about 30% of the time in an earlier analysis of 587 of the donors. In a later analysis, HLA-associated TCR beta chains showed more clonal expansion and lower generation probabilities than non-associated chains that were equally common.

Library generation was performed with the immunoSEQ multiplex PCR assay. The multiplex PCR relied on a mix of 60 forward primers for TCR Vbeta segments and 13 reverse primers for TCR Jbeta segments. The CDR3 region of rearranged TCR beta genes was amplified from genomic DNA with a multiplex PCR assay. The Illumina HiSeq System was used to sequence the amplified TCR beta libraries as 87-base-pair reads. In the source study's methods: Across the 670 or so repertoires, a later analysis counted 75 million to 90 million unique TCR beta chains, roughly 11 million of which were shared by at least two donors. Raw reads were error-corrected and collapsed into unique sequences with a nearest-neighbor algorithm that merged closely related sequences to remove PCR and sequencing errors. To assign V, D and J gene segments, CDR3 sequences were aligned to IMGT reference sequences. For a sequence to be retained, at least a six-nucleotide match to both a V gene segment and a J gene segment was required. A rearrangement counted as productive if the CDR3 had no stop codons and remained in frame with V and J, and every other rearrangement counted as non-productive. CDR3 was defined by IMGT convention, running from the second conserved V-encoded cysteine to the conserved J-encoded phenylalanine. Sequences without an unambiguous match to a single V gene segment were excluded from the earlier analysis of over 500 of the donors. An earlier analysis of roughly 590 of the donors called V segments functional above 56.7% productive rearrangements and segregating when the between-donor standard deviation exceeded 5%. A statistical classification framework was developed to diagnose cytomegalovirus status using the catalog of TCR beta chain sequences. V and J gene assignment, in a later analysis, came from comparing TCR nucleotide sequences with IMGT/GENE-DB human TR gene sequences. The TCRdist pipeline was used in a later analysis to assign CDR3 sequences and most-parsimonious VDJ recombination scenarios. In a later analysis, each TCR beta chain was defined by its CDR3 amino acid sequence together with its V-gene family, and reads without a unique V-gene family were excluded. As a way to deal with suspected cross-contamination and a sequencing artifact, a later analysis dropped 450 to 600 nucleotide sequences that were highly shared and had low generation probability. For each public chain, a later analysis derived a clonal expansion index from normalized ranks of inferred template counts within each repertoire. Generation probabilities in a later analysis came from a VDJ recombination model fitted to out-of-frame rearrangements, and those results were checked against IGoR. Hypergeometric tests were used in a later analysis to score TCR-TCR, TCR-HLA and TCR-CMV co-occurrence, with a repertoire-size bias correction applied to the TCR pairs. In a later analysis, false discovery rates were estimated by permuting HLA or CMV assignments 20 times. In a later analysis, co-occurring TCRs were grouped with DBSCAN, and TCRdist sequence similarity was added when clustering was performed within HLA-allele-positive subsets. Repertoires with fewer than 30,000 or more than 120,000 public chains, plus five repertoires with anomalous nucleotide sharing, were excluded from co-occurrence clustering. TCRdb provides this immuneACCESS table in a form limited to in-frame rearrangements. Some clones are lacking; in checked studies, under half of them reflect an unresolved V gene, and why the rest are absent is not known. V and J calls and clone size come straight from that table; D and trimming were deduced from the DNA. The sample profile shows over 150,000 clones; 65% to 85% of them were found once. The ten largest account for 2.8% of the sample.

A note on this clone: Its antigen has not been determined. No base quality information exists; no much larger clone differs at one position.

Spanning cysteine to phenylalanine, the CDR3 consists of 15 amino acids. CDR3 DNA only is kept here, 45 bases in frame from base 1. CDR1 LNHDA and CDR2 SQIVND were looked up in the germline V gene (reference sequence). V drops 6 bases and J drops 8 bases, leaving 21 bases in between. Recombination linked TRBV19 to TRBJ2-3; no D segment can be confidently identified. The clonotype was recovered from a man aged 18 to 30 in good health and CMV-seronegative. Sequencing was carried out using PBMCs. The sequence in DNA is TGTGCCAGTAGCCACGCCGGGTACGCCCGCGGTACGCAGTATTTT. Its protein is CASSHAGYARGTQYF.